One T cell receptor (beta chain) is described in this entry. Its antigen remains unidentified. The V gene's germline CDR1 is MNHEY and CDR2 SVGAGI. V lost 9 bases, J lost 1 base, and 12 bases lay in between. This CDR3 has 13 amino acids. The sample originates from a study of shared clonotypes between healthy human individuals. Study-wide context: Per donor, CD8 memory used one plate, CD8 naive used two, CD4 memory used three and CD4 naive used three. General observations from the study: Naive subsets, compared against memory subsets, generally had larger estimated richness values. The study sampled only blood, and tissue repertoires likely differ.

Measured with immunoSEQ multiplex PCR; TCRdb has only the in-frame clones, and not every one. The table includes roughly 2 million clones, approximately 96% detected once. The sample comprised naive CD4+ T cells sorted from blood. Subset here: CD45RA+ positively selected. This receptor was obtained from a man between 18 and 29 years old in good health. V and J are TRBV6-5 and TRBJ1-1; D is unresolved. The CDR3 loop reads CASLDRPNTEAFF. The CDR3 DNA reads as TGTGCCAGTTTGGATCGGCCGAACACTGAAGCTTTCTTT.